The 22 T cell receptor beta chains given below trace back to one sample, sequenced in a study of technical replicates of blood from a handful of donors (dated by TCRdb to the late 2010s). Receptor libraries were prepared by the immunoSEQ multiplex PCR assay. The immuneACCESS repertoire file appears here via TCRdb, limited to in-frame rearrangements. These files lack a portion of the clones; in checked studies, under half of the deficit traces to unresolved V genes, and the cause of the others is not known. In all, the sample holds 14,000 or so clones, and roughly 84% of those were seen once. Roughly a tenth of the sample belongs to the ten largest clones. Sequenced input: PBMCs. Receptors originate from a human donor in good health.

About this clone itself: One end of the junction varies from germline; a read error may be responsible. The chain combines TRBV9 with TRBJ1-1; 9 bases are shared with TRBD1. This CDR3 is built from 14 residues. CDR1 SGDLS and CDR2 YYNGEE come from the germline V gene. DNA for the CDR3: TGTGCCAGCAACGTACAGGGGGCTGGCACTGAAGCTTTCTTT. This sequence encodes CASNVQGAGTEAFF. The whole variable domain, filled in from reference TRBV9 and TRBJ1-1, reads DSGVTQTPKHLITATGQRVTLRCSPRSGDLSVYWYQQSLDQGLQFLIQYYNGEERAKGNILERFSAQQFPDLHSELNLSSLELGDSALYFCASNVQGAGTEAFFGQGTRLTVV.

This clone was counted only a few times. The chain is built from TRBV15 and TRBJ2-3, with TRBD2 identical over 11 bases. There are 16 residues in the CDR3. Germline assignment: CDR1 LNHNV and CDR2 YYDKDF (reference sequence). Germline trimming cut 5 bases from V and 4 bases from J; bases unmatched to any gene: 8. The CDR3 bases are TGTGCCACCAGCCCTACTAGCGGGAGTGGCGCAGATACGCAGTATTTT. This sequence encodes CATSPTSGSGADTQYF.

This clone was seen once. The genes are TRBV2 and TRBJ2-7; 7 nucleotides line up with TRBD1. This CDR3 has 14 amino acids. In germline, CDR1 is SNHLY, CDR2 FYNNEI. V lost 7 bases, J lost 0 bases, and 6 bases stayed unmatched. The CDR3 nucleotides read TGTGCCAGCACCGATCGGACAGGCTCCTACGAGCAGTACTTC. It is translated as CASTDRTGSYEQYF. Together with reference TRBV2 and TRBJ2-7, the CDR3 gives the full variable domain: EPEVTQTPSHQVTQMGQEVILRCVPISNHLYFYWYRQILGQKVEFLVSFYNNEISEKSEIFDDQFSVERPDGSNFTLKIRSTKLEDSAMYFCASTDRTGSYEQYFGPGTRLTVT.

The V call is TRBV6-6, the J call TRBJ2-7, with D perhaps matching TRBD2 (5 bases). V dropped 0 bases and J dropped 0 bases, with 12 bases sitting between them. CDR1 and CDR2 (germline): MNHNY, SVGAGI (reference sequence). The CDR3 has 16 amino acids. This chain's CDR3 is CASSYSERTHSYEQYF. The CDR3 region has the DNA TGTGCCAGCAGTTACTCCGAGCGGACCCACTCCTACGAGCAGTACTTC.

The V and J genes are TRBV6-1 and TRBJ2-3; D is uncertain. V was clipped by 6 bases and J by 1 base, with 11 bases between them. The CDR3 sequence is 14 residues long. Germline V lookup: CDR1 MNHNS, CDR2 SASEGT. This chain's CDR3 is CASSPLVGTDTQYF. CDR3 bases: TGTGCCAGCAGCCCTTTAGTAGGCACAGATACGCAGTATTTT.

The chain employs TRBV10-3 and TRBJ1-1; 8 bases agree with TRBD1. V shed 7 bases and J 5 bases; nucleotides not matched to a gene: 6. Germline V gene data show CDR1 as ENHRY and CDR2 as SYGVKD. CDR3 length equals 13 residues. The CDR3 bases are TGTGCCATCACCCTGGACAGGGCGACTGAAGCTTTCTTT. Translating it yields CAITLDRATEAFF.

The chain's CDR3 is CASSGQGQLYNEQFF. DNA of the CDR3: TGCGCCAGCAGCGGACAGGGCCAACTATACAATGAGCAGTTCTTC. The chain links TRBV23-1 to TRBJ2-1; the match to TRBD1 covers 8 bases. TRBV23-1 is given ORF status, its function remaining uncertain. The CDR3 contains 15 residues. V lost 6 bases and J lost 4; bases outside the gene matches: 8.

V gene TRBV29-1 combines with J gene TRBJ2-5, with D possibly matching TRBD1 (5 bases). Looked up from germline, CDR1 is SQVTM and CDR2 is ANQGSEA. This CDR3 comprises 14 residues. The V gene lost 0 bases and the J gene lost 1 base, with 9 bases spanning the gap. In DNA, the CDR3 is TGCAGCGTTGAAGATTGGGGCGGCCAAGAGACCCAGTACTTC. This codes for CSVEDWGGQETQYF.

The DNA of the CDR3 is TGTGCCAGCAGTGGACTAGCGGGAGAGGCAGGTGAGCAGTTCTTC. This codes for CASSGLAGEAGEQFF. V is TRBV2 and J is TRBJ2-1, with 12 bases lining up with TRBD2. The germline CDR1 and CDR2 sequences are SNHLY and FYNNEI. This CDR3 comprises 15 residues. The V and J ends lost 4 bases and 9 bases, in that order; junction bases with no gene match: 7.

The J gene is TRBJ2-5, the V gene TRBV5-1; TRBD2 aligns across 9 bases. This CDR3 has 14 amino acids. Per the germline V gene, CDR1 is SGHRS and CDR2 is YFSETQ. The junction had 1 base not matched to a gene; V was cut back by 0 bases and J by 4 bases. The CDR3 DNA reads TGCGCCAGCAGCTTGGGGCGGGAGGGAGAGACCCAGTACTTC. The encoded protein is CASSLGREGETQYF. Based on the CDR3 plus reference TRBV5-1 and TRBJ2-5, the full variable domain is KAGVTQTPRYLIKTRGQQVTLSCSPISGHRSVSWYQQTPGQGLQFLFEYFSETQRNKGNFPGRFSGRQFSNSRSEMNVSTLELGDSALYLCASSLGREGETQYFGPGTRLLVL.

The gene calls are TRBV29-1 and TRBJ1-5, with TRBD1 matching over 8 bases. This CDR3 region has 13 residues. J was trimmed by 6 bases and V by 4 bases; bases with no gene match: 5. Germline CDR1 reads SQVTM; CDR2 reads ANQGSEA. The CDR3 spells CSVAGQGAQPQHF. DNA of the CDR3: TGCAGCGTTGCAGGACAGGGAGCTCAGCCCCAGCATTTT.

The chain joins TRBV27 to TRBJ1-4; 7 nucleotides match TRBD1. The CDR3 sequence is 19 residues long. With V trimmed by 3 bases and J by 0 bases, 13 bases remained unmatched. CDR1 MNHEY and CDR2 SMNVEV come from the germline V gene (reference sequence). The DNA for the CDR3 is TGTGCCAGCAGTTTTCTGACAGGGTACTCGCCCTCAACTAATGAAAAACTGTTTTTT. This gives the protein CASSFLTGYSPSTNEKLFF. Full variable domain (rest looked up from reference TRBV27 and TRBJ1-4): EAQVTQNPRYLITVTGKKLTVTCSQNMNHEYMSWYRQDPGLGLRQIYYSMNVEVTDKGDVPEGYKVSRKEKRNFPLILESPSPNQTSLYFCASSFLTGYSPSTNEKLFFGSGTQLSVL.

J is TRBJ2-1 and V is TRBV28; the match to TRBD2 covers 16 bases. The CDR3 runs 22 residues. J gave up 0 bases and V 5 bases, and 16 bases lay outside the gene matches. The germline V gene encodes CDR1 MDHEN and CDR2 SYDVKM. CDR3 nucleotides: TGTGCCAGCAGTGGACGAATACCGGGACTAGCGGGAGGGTGGAGCTCCTACAATGAGCAGTTCTTC. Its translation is CASSGRIPGLAGGWSSYNEQFF.

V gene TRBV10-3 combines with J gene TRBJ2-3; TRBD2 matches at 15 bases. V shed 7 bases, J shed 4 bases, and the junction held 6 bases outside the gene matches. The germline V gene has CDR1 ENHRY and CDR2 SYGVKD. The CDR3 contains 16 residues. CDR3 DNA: TGTGCCATCACCGGACTAGCGGGAGGGCCCGCAGATACGCAGTATTTT. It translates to CAITGLAGGPADTQYF.

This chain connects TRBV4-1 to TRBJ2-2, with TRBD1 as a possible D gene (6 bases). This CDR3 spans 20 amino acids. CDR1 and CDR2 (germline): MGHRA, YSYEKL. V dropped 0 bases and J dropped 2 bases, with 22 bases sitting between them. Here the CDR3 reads CASSQDPLKDRRLNTGELFF. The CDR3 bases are TGCGCCAGCAGCCAAGACCCTTTGAAAGACAGGAGACTCAACACCGGGGAGCTGTTTTTT.

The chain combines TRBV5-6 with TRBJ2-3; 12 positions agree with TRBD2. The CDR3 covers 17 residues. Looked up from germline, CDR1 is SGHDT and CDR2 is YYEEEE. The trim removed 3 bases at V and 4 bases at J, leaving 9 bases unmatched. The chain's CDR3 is CASSSTGLAGTSDTQYF. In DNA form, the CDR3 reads TGTGCCAGCAGCTCGACCGGACTAGCGGGAACGTCAGATACGCAGTATTTT. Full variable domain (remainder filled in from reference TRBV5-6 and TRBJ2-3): DAGVTQSPTHLIKTRGQQVTLRCSPKSGHDTVSWYQQALGQGPQFIFQYYEEEERQRGNFPDRFSGHQFPNYSSELNVNALLLGDSALYLCASSSTGLAGTSDTQYFGPGTRLTVL.

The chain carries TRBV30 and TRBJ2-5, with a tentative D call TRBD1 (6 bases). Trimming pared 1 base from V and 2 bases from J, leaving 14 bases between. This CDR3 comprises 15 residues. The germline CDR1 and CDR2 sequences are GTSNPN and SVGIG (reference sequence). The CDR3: CAWSEARGGQETQYF. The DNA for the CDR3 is TGTGCCTGGAGTGAGGCCAGGGGCGGGCAAGAGACCCAGTACTTC.

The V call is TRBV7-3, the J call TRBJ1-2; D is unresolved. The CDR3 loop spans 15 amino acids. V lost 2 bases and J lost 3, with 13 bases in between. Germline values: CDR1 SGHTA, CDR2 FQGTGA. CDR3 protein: CASSLLVRRDYGYTF. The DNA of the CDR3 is TGTGCCAGCAGCTTATTAGTCAGGCGGGACTATGGCTACACCTTC.

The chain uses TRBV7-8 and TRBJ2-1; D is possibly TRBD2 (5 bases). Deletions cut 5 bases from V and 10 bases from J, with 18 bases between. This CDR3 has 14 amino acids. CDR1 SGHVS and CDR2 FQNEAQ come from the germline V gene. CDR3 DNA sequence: TGTGCCAGCAGCCCGGGCCCCGGGATGTGGGAGCAGTTCTTC. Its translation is CASSPGPGMWEQFF.

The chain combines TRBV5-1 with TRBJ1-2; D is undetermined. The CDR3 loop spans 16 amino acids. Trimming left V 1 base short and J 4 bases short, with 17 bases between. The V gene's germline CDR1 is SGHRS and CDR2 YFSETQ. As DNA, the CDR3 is TGCGCCAGCAGCTTGAAGGAGAGCTCCAGCACCTATGGCTACACCTTC. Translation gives CASSLKESSSTYGYTF.

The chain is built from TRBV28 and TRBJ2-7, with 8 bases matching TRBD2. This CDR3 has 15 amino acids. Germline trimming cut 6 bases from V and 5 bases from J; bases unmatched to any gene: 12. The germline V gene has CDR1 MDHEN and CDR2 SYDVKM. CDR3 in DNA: TGTGCCAGCAGCGCCGGAACTAGCGGAGTCCACGAGCAGTACTTC. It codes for CASSAGTSGVHEQYF.

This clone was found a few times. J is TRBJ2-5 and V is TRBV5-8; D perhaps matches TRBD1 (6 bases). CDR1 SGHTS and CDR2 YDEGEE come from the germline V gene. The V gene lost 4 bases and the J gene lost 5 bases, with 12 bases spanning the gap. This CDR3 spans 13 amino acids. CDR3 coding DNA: TGTGCCAGCAGCCCGGACAGATGGGAGACCCAGTACTTC. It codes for CASSPDRWETQYF.